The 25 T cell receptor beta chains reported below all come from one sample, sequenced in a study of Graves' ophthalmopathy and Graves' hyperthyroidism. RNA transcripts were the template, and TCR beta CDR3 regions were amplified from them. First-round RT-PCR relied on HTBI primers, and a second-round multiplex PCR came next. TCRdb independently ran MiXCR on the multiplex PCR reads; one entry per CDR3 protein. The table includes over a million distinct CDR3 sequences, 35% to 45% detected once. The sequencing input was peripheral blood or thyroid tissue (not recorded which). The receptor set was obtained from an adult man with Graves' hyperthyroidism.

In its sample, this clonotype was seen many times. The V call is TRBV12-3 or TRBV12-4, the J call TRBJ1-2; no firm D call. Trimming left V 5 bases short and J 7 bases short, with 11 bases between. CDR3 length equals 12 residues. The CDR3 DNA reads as TGTGCCAGCAGTCGTAGGGAGGTTGGCTACACCTTC. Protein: CASSRREVGYTF.

CDR3 residues: CASSLDVGNYEQYF. The CDR3 DNA follows: TGTGCCAGCAGCTTAGACGTGGGGAACTACGAGCAGTACTTC. The chain is built from TRBV13 and TRBJ2-7; D call uncertain. This CDR3 region has 14 residues. Trimming removed 1 base from V and 3 bases from J, with 10 bases in between. CDR1 is PRHDT and CDR2 is FYEKMQ in the germline V gene (reference sequence).

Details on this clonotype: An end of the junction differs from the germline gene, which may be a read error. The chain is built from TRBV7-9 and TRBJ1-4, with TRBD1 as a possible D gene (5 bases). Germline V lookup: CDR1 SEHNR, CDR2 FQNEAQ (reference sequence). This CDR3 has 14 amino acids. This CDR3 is CASSAAGTGEKLFF. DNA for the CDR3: TGCGCCAGCAGTGCTGCCGGGACGGGGGAAAAACTGTTTTTT.

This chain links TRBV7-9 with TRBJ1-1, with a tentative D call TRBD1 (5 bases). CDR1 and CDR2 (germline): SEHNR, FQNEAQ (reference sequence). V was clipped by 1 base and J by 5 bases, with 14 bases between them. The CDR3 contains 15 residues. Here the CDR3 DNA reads TGTGCCAGCAGCTTAGGGGGCCAGAGAGGTACTGAAGCTTTCTTT. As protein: CASSLGGQRGTEAFF.

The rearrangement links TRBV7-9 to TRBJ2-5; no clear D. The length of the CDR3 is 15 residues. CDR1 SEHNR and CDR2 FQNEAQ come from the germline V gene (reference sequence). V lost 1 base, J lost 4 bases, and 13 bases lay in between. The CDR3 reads CASSLVGSEIETQYF. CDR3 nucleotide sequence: TGTGCCAGCAGCTTAGTGGGTTCAGAAATAGAGACCCAGTACTTC.

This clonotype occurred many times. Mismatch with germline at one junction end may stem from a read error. The CDR3 region has the DNA TGTGCCAGCAGCTTAGCGGGGACATACCACTTC. This gives the protein CASSLAGTYHF. The rearrangement joins TRBV11-2 to TRBJ2-7, with D possibly being TRBD1 (6 bases). CDR1 is SGHAT and CDR2 is FQNNGV in the germline V gene. The CDR3 has 11 residues. Filled out from reference TRBV11-2 and TRBJ2-7, the complete variable domain reads EAGVAQSPRYKIIEKRQSVAFWCNPISGHATLYWYQQILGQGPKLLIQFQNNGVVDDSQLPKDRFSAERLKGVDSTLKIQPAKLEDSAVYLCASSLAGTYHFGPGTRLTVT.

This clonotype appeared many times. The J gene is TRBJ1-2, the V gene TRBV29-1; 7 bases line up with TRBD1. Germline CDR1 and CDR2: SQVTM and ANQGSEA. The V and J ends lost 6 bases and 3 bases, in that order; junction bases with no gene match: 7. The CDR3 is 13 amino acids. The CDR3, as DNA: TGCAGCGTAATAAGACAGGGAGACTATGGCTACACCTTC. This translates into CSVIRQGDYGYTF.

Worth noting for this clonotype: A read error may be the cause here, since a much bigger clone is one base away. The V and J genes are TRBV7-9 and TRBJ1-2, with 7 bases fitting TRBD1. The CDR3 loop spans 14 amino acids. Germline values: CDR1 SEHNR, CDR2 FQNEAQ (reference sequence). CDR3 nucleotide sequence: TGTGCCAGCAGCTACGACAGGGCTAACTATGGCTGCACCTTC. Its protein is CASSYDRANYGCTF.

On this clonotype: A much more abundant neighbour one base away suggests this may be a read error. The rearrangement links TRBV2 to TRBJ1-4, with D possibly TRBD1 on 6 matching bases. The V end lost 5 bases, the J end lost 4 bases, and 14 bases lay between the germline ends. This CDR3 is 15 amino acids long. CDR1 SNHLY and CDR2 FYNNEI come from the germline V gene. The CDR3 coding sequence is TGTGCCAGCAGTTTCAAAGGGGGGATTAATGAAAAACTGTTTTTT. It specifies CASSFKGGINEKLFF. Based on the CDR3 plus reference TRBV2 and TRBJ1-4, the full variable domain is EPEVTQTPSHQVTQMGQEVILRCVPISNHLYFYWYRQILGQKVEFLVSFYNNEISEKSEIFDDQFSVERPDGSNFTLKIRSTKLEDSAMYFCASSFKGGINEKLFFGSGTQLSVL.

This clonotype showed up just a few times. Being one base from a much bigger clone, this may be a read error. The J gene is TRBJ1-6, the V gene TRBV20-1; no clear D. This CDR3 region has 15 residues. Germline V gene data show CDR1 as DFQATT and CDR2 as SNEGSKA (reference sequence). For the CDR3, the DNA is TGCAGTGCTCTACAGCGGAGCTCCTATAATCCACCCCTCCACTTT. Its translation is CSALQRSSYNPPLHF.

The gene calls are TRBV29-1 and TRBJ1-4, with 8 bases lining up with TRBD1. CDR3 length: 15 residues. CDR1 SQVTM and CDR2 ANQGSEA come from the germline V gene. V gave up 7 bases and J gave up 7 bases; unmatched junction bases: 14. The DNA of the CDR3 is TGCAGCGCCGTGGACAGGGCCACCGGACTTGAAAAACTGTTTTTT. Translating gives CSAVDRATGLEKLFF.

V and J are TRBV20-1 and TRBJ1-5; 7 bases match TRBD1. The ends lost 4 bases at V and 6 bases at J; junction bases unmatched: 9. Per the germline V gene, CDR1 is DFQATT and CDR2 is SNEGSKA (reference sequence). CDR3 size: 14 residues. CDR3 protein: CSATRQGLGQPQHF. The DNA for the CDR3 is TGCAGTGCTACCAGACAGGGTCTCGGTCAGCCCCAGCATTTT.

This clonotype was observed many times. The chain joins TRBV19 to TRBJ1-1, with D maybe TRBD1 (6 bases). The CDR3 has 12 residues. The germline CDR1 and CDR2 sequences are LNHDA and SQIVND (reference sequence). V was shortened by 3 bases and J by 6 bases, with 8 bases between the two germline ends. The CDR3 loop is CASSIGGAEAFF. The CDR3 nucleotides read TGTGCCAGTAGTATTGGGGGCGCTGAAGCTTTCTTT.

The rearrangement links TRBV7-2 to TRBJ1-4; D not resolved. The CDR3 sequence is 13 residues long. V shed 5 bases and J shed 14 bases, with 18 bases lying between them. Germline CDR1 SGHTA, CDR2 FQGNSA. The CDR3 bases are TGTGCCAGCAGCGTAGGCCGTTACGGAGGGCTGTTTTTT. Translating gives CASSVGRYGGLFF.

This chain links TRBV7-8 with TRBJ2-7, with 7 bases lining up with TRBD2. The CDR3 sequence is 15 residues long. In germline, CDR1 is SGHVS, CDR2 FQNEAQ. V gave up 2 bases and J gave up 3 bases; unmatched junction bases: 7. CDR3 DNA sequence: TGTGCCAGCAGCTTATCTCTAGCGGTCTTCTACGAGCAGTACTTC. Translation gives CASSLSLAVFYEQYF.

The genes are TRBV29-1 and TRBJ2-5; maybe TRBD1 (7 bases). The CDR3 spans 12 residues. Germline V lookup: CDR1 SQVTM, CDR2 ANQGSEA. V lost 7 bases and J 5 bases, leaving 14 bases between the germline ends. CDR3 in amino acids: CSAEGARETQYF. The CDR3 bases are TGCAGCGCGGAGGGGGCCCGGGAGACCCAGTACTTC.

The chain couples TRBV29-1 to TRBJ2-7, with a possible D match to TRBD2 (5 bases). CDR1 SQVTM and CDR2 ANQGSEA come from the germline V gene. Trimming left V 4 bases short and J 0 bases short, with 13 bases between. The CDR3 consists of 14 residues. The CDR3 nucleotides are TGCAGCGTTGGACGGGCTAGCAGCTCCTACGAGCAGTACTTC. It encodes CSVGRASSSYEQYF.

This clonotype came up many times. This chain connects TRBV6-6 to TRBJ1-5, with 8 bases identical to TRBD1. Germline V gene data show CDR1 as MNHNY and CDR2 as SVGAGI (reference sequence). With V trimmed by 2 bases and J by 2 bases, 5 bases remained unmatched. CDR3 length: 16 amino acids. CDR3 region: CASSYPDRGGNQPQHF. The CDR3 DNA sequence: TGTGCCAGCAGTTACCCCGACAGGGGTGGCAATCAGCCCCAGCATTTT.

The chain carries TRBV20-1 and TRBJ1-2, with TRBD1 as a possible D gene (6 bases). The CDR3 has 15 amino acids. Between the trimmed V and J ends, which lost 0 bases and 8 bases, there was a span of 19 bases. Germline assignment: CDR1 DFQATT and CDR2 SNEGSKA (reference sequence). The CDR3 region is CSARDRSGQSRGYTF. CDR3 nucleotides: TGCAGTGCTAGAGATCGTAGCGGACAGTCGCGCGGCTACACCTTC.

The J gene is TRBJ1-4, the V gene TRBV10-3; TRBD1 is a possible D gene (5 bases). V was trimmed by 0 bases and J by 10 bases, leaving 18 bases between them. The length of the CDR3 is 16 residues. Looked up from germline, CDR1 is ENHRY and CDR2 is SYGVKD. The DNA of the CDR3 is TGTGCCATCAGTGAGTCCCCCGGGTTGGGGGTGGTAAAACTGTTTTTT. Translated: CAISESPGLGVVKLFF.

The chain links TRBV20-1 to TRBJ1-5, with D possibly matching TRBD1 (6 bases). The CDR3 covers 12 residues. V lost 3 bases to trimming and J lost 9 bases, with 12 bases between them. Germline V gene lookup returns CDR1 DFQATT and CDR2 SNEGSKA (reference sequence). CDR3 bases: TGCAGTGCTAGGGCAGGGGAAGGGCCCCAGCATTTT. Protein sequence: CSARAGEGPQHF.

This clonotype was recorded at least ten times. The DNA for the CDR3 is TGTGCCAGCAGCCTGGATTACGGCTTCCAAGAGACCCAGTACTTC. Translation: CASSLDYGFQETQYF. The chain links TRBV7-2 to TRBJ2-5; D not certain. The V gene's germline CDR1 is SGHTA and CDR2 FQGNSA. The CDR3 loop spans 15 amino acids. The V end was cut by 5 bases, the J end by 1 base, with 14 bases between.

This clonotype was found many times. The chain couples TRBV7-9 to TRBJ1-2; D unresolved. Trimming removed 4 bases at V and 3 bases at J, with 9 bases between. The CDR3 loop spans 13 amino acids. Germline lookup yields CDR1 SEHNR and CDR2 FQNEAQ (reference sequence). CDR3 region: CASSYGSDYGYTF. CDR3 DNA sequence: TGTGCCAGCAGCTATGGCAGCGACTATGGCTACACCTTC.

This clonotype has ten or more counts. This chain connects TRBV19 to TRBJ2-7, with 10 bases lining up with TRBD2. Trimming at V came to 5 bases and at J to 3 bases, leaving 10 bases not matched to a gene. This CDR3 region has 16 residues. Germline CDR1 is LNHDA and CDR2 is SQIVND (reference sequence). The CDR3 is CASSVVLAGEVYEQYF. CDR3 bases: TGTGCCAGTAGTGTCGTTCTAGCGGGAGAGGTCTACGAGCAGTACTTC.

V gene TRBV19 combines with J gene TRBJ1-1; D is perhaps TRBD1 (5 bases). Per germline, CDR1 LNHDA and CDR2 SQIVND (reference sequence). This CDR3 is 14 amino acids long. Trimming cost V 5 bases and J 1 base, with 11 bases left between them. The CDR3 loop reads CASSAWQGNTEAFF. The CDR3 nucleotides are TGTGCCAGTAGTGCTTGGCAGGGGAACACTGAAGCTTTCTTT.